The sample holds a few counts of the clone carrying this T cell receptor (beta chain). As yet, its antigen is unknown. Via MiXCR, TCRdb re-called the 5' RACE reads, giving one row per CDR3 protein. Here the sample spans around 770,000 distinct CDR3 sequences, approximately 12% being singletons. The data derive from a study of CD8 T cells in ankylosing spondylitis. Findings of the study overall: Among TCR beta sequences, a motif of 7 to 9 highly homologous variants appeared characteristic of ankylosing spondylitis blood.

This CDR3 comprises 18 residues. V gave up 2 bases and J gave up 2 bases, with 22 bases separating them. CDR1 and CDR2 (germline): MNHEY, SVGEGT. The sample consisted of blood, either unsorted or a sorted T cell fraction (not recorded which). The receptor was isolated from a male donor with ankylosing spondylitis. The V gene is TRBV6-2 or TRBV6-3, the J gene TRBJ2-7, with D possibly being TRBD2 (6 bases). This chain's CDR3 is CASSYALSRAGRPYEQYF. CDR3 DNA: TGTGCCAGCAGTTACGCCCTATCCAGAGCGGGTCGTCCCTACGAGCAGTACTTC.